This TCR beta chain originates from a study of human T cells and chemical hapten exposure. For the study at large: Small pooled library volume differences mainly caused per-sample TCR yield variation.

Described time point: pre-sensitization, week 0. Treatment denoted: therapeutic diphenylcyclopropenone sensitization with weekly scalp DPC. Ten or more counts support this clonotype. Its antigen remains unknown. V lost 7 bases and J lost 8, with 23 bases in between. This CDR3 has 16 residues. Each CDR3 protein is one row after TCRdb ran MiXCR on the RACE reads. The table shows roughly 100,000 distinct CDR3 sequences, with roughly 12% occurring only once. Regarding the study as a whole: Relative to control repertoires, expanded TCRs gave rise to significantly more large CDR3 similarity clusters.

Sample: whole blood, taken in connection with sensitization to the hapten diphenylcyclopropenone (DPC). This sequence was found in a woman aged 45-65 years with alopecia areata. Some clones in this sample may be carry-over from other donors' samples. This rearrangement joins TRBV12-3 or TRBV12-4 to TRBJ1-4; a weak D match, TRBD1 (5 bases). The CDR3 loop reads CASTPLEGQAEEKLFF. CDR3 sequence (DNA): TGTGCCAGCACTCCTTTAGAGGGGCAGGCGGAAGAAAAACTGTTTTTT.